Presented here are 18 T cell receptor beta chains from one specimen sequenced in a study of cytomegalovirus exposure and HLA in healthy donors. Generated by immunoSEQ multiplex PCR, the TCRdb table keeps only in-frame clones and is missing some. The table lists approximately 270,000 clones, approximately 86% of them singletons. Sequenced material: PBMCs. All receptors come from a woman younger than 30 in good health and CMV-seronegative.

The chain recombines TRBV5-4 with TRBJ2-7; 12 bases fit TRBD2. This CDR3 has 17 residues. Germline assignment: CDR1 SGHNT and CDR2 YYREEE (reference sequence). With 4 bases clipped from V and 7 bases from J, the junction kept 15 bases outside the gene matches. The CDR3 protein is CASSPMGRTSGVGEQYF. The CDR3 DNA sequence: TGTGCCAGCAGCCCGATGGGCCGGACTAGCGGGGTTGGTGAGCAGTACTTC.

Only one count was recorded for this clone. The J gene is TRBJ1-5, the V gene TRBV7-8, with no clear D. Germline V gene sequence: CDR1 SGHVS, CDR2 FQNEAQ. CDR3 length: 12 amino acids. V was shortened by 4 bases and J by 7 bases, with 8 bases between the two germline ends. In DNA, the CDR3 is TGTGCCAGCAGCTCCGGGGAACAGCCCCAGCATTTT. Encoded protein: CASSSGEQPQHF. The whole variable domain, filled in from reference TRBV7-8 and TRBJ1-5, reads GAGVSQSPRYKVAKRGQDVALRCDPISGHVSLFWYQQALGQGPEFLTYFQNEAQLDKSGLPSDRFFAERPEGSVSTLKIQRTQQEDSAVYLCASSSGEQPQHFGDGTRLSIL.

The V and J genes are TRBV7-2 and TRBJ2-2, with 9 bases fitting TRBD1. CDR1 and CDR2 from the germline V gene are SGHTA and FQGNSA. This CDR3 is 16 amino acids long. Trimming at V came to 6 bases and at J to 0 bases, leaving 5 bases not matched to a gene. CDR3 sequence reads: CASRPQGATNTGELFF. CDR3 nucleotide sequence: TGTGCCAGCAGGCCACAGGGGGCTACGAACACCGGGGAGCTGTTTTTT.

This clone was found once. The V call is TRBV11-2, the J call TRBJ1-1, with 7 bases fitting TRBD1. The germline V gene has CDR1 SGHAT and CDR2 FQNNGV. With V trimmed by 1 base and J by 5 bases, 7 bases remained unmatched. The CDR3 loop spans 15 amino acids. CDR3 bases: TGTGCCAGCAGCTTAGCGAAGGGGGCGCAAACTGAAGCTTTCTTT. Translation: CASSLAKGAQTEAFF.

The chain carries TRBV28 and TRBJ2-7; TRBD1 matches at 8 bases. The CDR3 is 15 residues long. The germline CDR1 and CDR2 sequences are MDHEN and SYDVKM. V lost 4 bases and J lost 4; bases outside the gene matches: 9. The CDR3 bases are TGTGCCAGCAGTTCCGGACAGGGAATCGGGTACGAGCAGTACTTC. Translated: CASSSGQGIGYEQYF.

The chain has TRBV5-1 and TRBJ2-7; tentatively, D is TRBD2 (5 bases). Between the trimmed V and J ends, which lost 0 bases and 6 bases, there was a span of 16 bases. Germline V lookup: CDR1 SGHRS, CDR2 YFSETQ. The CDR3 consists of 15 residues. CDR3 nucleotide sequence: TGCGCCAGCAGCTTGGAAACTAGTTTACCAGCCGAGCAGTACTTC. It translates to CASSLETSLPAEQYF.

The genes are TRBV6-1 and TRBJ1-2, with D perhaps TRBD1 (6 bases). The CDR3 loop spans 12 amino acids. The V end lost 10 bases, the J end lost 0 bases, and 9 bases lay between the germline ends. Germline V gene data show CDR1 as MNHNS and CDR2 as SASEGT. CDR3 nucleotide sequence: TGTGCCATACGGACAGCTAACTATGGCTACACCTTC. It specifies CAIRTANYGYTF.

The chain recombines TRBV27 with TRBJ2-1; the match to TRBD1 covers 7 bases. This CDR3 comprises 15 residues. V dropped 0 bases and J dropped 7; count of bases not matched to a gene: 6. Germline CDR1 and CDR2: MNHEY and SMNVEV (reference sequence). CDR3 sequence reads: CASSLSRTGTNEQFF. CDR3 nucleotides: TGTGCCAGCAGTTTATCCCGGACAGGAACGAATGAGCAGTTCTTC.

This chain connects TRBV9 to TRBJ1-1; D perhaps matches TRBD1 (6 bases). Trimming cost V 1 base and J 4 bases, with 11 bases left between them. Looked up from germline, CDR1 is SGDLS and CDR2 is YYNGEE. The CDR3 sequence is 14 residues long. The CDR3 DNA follows: TGTGCCAGCAGCGTATGGGACACTATCACTGAAGCTTTCTTT. This translates into CASSVWDTITEAFF.

The CDR3 spells CASSPSGTSGGSQFF. CDR3 DNA sequence: TGTGCCAGCAGTCCATCAGGGACTAGCGGGGGCTCCCAGTTCTTC. The chain is built from TRBV6-5 and TRBJ2-1; 14 positions agree with TRBD2. Per the germline V gene, CDR1 is MNHEY and CDR2 is SVGAGI. The CDR3 is 15 amino acids. Trimming took 5 bases from V and 13 from J; bases not matched to a gene: 10.

This clone was observed a handful of times. The genes are TRBV13 and TRBJ2-7; the D gene is possibly TRBD1 (6 bases). This CDR3 is 12 amino acids long. Germline V CDR1 and CDR2: PRHDT, FYEKMQ (reference sequence). Trimming cost V 1 base and J 12 bases, with 13 bases left between them. The CDR3 nucleotides are TGTGCCAGCAGCTTAGTGGCCACAGGGCCGTACTTC. Amino acid sequence: CASSLVATGPYF.

J is TRBJ2-1 and V is TRBV6-6; 9 nucleotides line up with TRBD1. Unmatched junction bases numbered 5, after V lost 2 bases and J lost 3 bases. Germline assignment: CDR1 MNHNY and CDR2 SVGAGI (reference sequence). The CDR3 covers 16 residues. The CDR3 DNA sequence: TGTGCCAGCAGTTACGGGACAGGGCTTAGCTACAATGAGCAGTTCTTC. Its translation: CASSYGTGLSYNEQFF.

The chain links TRBV6-5 to TRBJ1-5; D gene uncertain. Germline V gene lookup returns CDR1 MNHEY and CDR2 SVGAGI. Trimming removed 2 bases from V and 1 base from J, with 6 bases in between. The CDR3 sequence is 14 residues long. CDR3 amino acids: CASSYGPSNQPQHF. CDR3 coding DNA: TGTGCCAGCAGTTACGGGCCCAGCAATCAGCCCCAGCATTTT.

The J gene is TRBJ2-2, the V gene TRBV5-1; 7 bases align to TRBD1. J gave up 7 bases and V 3 bases, and 6 bases lay outside the gene matches. Germline CDR1 is SGHRS and CDR2 is YFSETQ. The CDR3 contains 14 residues. The CDR3 bases are TGCGCCAGCAGCTCTGACAGGGAGAACGGGGAGCTGTTTTTT. It translates to CASSSDRENGELFF.

This clone was seen more than once but under ten times. The chain links TRBV4-1 to TRBJ1-1, with D unclear. This CDR3 has 14 amino acids. V was trimmed by 2 bases and J by 3 bases, leaving 10 bases between them. The germline CDR1 and CDR2 sequences are MGHRA and YSYEKL. DNA of the CDR3: TGCGCCAGCAGCCAAAAGCAGGTCGACACTGAAGCTTTCTTT. Amino acids: CASSQKQVDTEAFF.

CDR3 coding DNA: TGTGCCTGGAGCAGACTAGCGGGAGTAGGTGAGCAGTTCTTC. Its translation is CAWSRLAGVGEQFF. V usage is TRBV30 and J usage is TRBJ2-1, with 12 bases that match TRBD2. V was pared by 3 bases and J by 9 bases, with 6 bases of the junction left unmatched. From germline, CDR1 is GTSNPN and CDR2 SVGIG (reference sequence). The CDR3 consists of 14 residues.

The chain joins TRBV4-1 to TRBJ2-1; a weak D match, TRBD2 (6 bases). Trimming removed 0 bases at V and 9 bases at J, with 21 bases between. The CDR3 loop spans 17 amino acids. Germline CDR1 is MGHRA and CDR2 is YSYEKL. The CDR3 sequence is CASSQDHGTLGRAEQFF. CDR3 DNA sequence: TGCGCCAGCAGCCAAGATCATGGGACTTTGGGTAGGGCTGAGCAGTTCTTC.

This clone was recorded many times. This sequence joins TRBV5-5 and TRBJ2-7, with 9 bases aligning to TRBD1. The junction had 3 bases not matched to a gene; V was cut back by 0 bases and J by 8 bases. In germline, CDR1 is SGHKS, CDR2 YYEKEE (reference sequence). The length of the CDR3 is 13 residues. This CDR3 is CASSLGDRAKQYF. DNA of the CDR3: TGTGCCAGCAGCTTGGGGGACAGGGCCAAGCAGTACTTC.